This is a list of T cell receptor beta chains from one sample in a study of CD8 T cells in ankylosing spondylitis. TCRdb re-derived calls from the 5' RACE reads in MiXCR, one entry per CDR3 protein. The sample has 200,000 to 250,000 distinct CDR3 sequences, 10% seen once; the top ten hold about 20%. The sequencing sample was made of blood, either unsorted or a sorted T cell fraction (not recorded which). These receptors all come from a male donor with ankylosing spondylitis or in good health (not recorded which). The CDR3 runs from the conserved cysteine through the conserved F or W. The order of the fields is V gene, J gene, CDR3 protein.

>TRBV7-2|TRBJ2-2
CASSLAGNLHGAGELFF
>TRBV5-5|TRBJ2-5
CASSLQGAGETQYF
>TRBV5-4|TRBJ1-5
CASSFPQANQPQHF
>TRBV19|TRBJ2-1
CASSIALGAGNYNEQFF
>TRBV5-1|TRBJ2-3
CASYPTGGGADTQYF
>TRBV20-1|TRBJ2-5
CSAVPPGLRMETQYF
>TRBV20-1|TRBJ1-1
CSVRDGQTLNAEAFF
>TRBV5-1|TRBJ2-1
CASSRQGDEQFF
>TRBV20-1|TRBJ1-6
CSARNPPGVYNSPLHF
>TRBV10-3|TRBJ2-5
CATSGEGRETQYF
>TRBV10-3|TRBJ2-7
CAISEYRRDEQYF
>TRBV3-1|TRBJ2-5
CASSQVAGGWEETQSF
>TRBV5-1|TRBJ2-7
CASSLAVTGDDEQYF
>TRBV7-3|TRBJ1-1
CASSLGAGGRTEAFF
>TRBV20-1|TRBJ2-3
CSATIGGQIDTQYF
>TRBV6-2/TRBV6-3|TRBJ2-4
CASSPQAGGNIQYF
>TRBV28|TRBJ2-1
CASSSGQPRINEQFF
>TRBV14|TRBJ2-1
CASSQVFNPHNEQFF
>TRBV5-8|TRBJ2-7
CASSYQGGLLYEQYF
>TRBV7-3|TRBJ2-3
CASSSGEGLAISTDTQYF
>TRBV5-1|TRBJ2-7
CASSIGLAGEQYF
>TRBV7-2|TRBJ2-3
CASSLIAGGAGGNTQYF
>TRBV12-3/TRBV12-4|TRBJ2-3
CASTIGTLAETDTQYF
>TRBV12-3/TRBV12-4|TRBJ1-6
CASSYEGGYSPLHF
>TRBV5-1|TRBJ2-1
CASSMGLEHNEQFF
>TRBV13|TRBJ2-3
CASSLVWEGEDTQYF
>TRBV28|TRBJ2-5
CASSFEGAYQETQYF
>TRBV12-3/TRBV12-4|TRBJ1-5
CASSSHGGGNQPQHF
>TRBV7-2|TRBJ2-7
CASSAGDEQYF
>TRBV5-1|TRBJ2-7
CASSLEALYEQYF
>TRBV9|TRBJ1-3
CASSVTPGDASGNTIYF
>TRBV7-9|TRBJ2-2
CASSRDSTGELFF
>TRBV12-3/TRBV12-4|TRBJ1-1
CASSSGRRRDTEAFF
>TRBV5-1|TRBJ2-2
CASSLRLAGGANTGELFF
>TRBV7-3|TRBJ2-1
CASSQIAGGPSDEQFF
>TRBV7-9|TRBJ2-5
CASPPDGPQETQYF
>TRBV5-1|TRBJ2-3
CASSSTRTTLSTDTQYF
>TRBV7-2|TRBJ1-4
CASSLGLGDEKLFF
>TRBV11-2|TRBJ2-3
CASSSSFRGASTDTQYF
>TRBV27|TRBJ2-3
CASSQFFPTLSADTQYF
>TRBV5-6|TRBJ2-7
CASSLIRTGLYEQYF
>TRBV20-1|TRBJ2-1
CSARTSGGLSYNEQFF
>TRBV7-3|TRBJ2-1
CASSPGQGPGNNEQFF
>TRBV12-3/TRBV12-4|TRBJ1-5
CASWTPGGQPQHF
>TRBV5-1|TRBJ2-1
CASSLGGTGGNEQFF
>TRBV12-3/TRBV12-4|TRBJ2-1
CASSLVEYGEQFF
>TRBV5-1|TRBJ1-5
CASSLRADQPQHF
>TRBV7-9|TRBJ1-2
CASRNTGTDSGYTF
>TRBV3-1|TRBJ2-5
CASSPRRLAGGETQSF
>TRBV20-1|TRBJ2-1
CSARDPSSSYNEQFF
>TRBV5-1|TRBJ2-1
CASSRGLAGGYYNEQFF
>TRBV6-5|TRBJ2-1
CASSSPSSGSYNEQFF
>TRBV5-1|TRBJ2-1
CASRSGTSAFGEQFF